This TCR beta chain was recorded in a study of technical replicates of blood from a handful of donors. Here immunoSEQ multiplex PCR was the method, and the copy in TCRdb shows in-frame clones only, minus some. This sample carries about 60,000 clones, more than 85% of them seen once, and the ten largest clones take 4.3%. Germline assignment: CDR1 SGHTS and CDR2 YDEGEE. CDR3 length equals 14 residues. Germline trimming cut 5 bases from V and 2 bases from J; bases unmatched to any gene: 6. This rearrangement joins TRBV5-8 to TRBJ2-5; the match to TRBD1 covers 7 bases. Sequences were obtained from PBMCs. This TCR was recovered from a human donor in good health. Some clones in this sample may be carry-over from other donors' samples. The CDR3 loop is CASSQDRDQETQYF. The CDR3 coding sequence is TGTGCCAGCAGTCAAGACAGGGATCAAGAGACCCAGTACTTC.